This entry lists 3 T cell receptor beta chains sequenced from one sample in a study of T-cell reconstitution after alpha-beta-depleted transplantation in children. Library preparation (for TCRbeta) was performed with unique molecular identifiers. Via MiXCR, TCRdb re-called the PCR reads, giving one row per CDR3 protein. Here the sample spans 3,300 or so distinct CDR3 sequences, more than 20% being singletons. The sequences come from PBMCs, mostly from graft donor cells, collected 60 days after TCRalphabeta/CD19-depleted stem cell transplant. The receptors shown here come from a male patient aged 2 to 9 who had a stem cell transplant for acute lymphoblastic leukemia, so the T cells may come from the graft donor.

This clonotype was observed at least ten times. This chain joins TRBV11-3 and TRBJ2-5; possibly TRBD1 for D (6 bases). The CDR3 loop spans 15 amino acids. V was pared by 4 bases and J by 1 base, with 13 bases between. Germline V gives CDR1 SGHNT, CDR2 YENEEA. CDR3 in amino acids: CASSYRQAPQETQYF. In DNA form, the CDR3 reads TGTGCCAGCAGCTACCGACAGGCCCCCCAAGAGACCCAGTACTTC. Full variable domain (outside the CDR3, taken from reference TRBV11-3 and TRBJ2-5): EAGVVQSPRYKIIEKKQPVAFWCNPISGHNTLYWYLQNLGQGPELLIRYENEEAVDDSQLPKDRFSAERLKGVDSTLKIQPAELGDSAVYLCASSYRQAPQETQYFGPGTRLLVL.

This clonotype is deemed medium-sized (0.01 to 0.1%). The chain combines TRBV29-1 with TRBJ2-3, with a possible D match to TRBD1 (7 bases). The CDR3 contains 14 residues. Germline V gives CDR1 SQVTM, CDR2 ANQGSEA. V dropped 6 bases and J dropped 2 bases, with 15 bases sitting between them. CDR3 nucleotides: TGCAGCGTGGGGCGGGACAGAAACACAGATACGCAGTATTTT. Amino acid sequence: CSVGRDRNTDTQYF.

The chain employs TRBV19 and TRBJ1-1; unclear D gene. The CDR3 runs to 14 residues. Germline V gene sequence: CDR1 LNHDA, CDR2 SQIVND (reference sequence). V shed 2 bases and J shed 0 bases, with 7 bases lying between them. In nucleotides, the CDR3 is TGTGCCAGTAGTATAATGGGTCTGAACACTGAAGCTTTCTTT. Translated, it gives CASSIMGLNTEAFF. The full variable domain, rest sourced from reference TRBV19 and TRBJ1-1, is DGGITQSPKYLFRKEGQNVTLSCEQNLNHDAMYWYRQDPGQGLRLIYYSQIVNDFQKGDIAEGYSVSREKKESFPLTVTSAQKNPTAFYLCASSIMGLNTEAFFGQGTRLTVV.